Presented here are 20 T cell receptor beta chains from one specimen sequenced in a study of blood T cell repertoires in COVID-19. Data came from immunoSEQ multiplex PCR; TCRdb stores just in-frame clones and leaves some out. Of 470,000 or so clones listed, 70% to 90% were seen once; the top ten hold roughly 3.2%. Sequencing input: peripheral blood. These receptor sequences come from a human donor in a cohort sampled during active COVID-19.

The chain combines TRBV3-1 (or the pseudogene TRBV3-2) with TRBJ2-7, with a possible D match to TRBD2 (7 bases). Germline assignment: CDR1 LGHDT and CDR2 YNNKEL (reference sequence). The CDR3 length is 13 residues. V lost 4 bases and J lost 5, with 12 bases in between. The CDR3 DNA follows: TGTGCCAGCAGCCCCCGGGGGGCGAACGAGCAGTACTTC. This sequence encodes CASSPRGANEQYF.

The chain employs TRBV24-1 and TRBJ2-4, with a possible D match to TRBD2 (6 bases). V was trimmed by 12 bases and J by 3 bases, leaving 11 bases between them. The CDR3 has 12 amino acids. CDR1 is KGHDR, CDR2 SFDVKD, per germline. CDR3: CASKEGKNIQYF. The CDR3 DNA reads TGTGCCTCGAAGGAGGGCAAAAACATTCAGTACTTC.

The chain has TRBV18 and TRBJ1-2; 9 nucleotides line up with TRBD1. Germline trimming cut 0 bases from V and 4 bases from J; bases unmatched to any gene: 6. Germline CDR1 is KGHSH and CDR2 is LQKENI. This CDR3 spans 16 amino acids. CDR3 DNA: TGTGCCAGCTCACCACCGGTGGACAGGGGAGGCTATGGCTACACCTTC. It codes for CASSPPVDRGGYGYTF.

The chain is built from TRBV11-3 and TRBJ2-2, with D unclear. Germline assignment: CDR1 SGHNT and CDR2 YENEEA. The CDR3 runs 14 residues. V lost 1 base and J 8 bases, leaving 11 bases between the germline ends. CDR3 in amino acids: CASSLAHRPGELFF. As DNA, the CDR3 is TGTGCCAGCAGCTTAGCCCACAGACCTGGGGAGCTGTTTTTT.

This clone was counted once. CDR3 sequence reads: CASSTKPTYEQYF. CDR3 nucleotide sequence: TGTGCCAGCAGTACAAAACCCACCTACGAGCAGTACTTC. The chain recombines TRBV6-5 with TRBJ2-7; D is unclear. V lost 5 bases to trimming and J lost 2 bases, with 10 bases between them. The CDR3 covers 13 residues. CDR1 is MNHEY and CDR2 is SVGAGI in the germline V gene.

The chain recombines TRBV5-1 with TRBJ2-5; 7 bases match TRBD2. The V segment lost 0 bases and the J segment 4 bases; nucleotides outside the gene matches: 9. The CDR3 loop spans 16 amino acids. Germline assignment: CDR1 SGHRS and CDR2 YFSETQ. The CDR3 DNA follows: TGCGCCAGCAGCTTGGTGGCGGGAGCTGCCGCAGAGACCCAGTACTTC. This sequence encodes CASSLVAGAAAETQYF.

This chain joins TRBV9 and TRBJ1-1; the D is unclear. This CDR3 region has 13 residues. Per the germline V gene, CDR1 is SGDLS and CDR2 is YYNGEE. V was clipped by 5 bases and J by 1 base, with 9 bases between them. CDR3 loop: CASSYSANTEAFF. The DNA for the CDR3 is TGTGCCAGCAGTTACAGTGCGAACACTGAAGCTTTCTTT.

The chain uses TRBV28 and TRBJ2-4, with TRBD1 as a possible D gene (6 bases). V lost 3 bases, J lost 0 bases, and 12 bases lay in between. The CDR3 extends over 16 amino acids. The germline V gene has CDR1 MDHEN and CDR2 SYDVKM. As DNA, the CDR3 is TGTGCCAGCAGTTTGTCCGGGACAAGAGCCAAAAACATTCAGTACTTC. Translating it yields CASSLSGTRAKNIQYF.

This chain joins TRBV14 and TRBJ2-5; perhaps TRBD2 as D (5 bases). Looked up from germline, CDR1 is SGHDN and CDR2 is FVKESK. Trimming took 1 base from V and 5 from J, leaving 11 bases between them. CDR3 length equals 14 residues. Here the CDR3 reads CASSQVEARETQYF. The CDR3 DNA sequence: TGTGCCAGCAGCCAAGTGGAGGCGCGGGAGACCCAGTACTTC.

A word on this clone: Germline and junction disagree at one end, which may indicate a read error. The chain carries TRBV6-1 and TRBJ1-1; maybe TRBD1 (6 bases). The germline V gene encodes CDR1 MNHNS and CDR2 SASEGT. The CDR3 is made up of 15 amino acids. CDR3 in amino acids: CASSDFMVGGAGVGF. As DNA, the CDR3 is TGTGCCAGCAGTGATTTTATGGTCGGGGGCGCGGGGGTCGGCTTT.

This clone appeared a few times. The rearrangement joins TRBV4-2 to TRBJ1-6, with 10 bases matching TRBD1. J was trimmed by 8 bases and V by 2 bases; bases with no gene match: 6. This CDR3 region has 16 residues. CDR1 and CDR2 (germline): LGHNA, YNFKEQ. The CDR3 DNA sequence: TGTGCCAGCAGCCAAAGACAGGGGGCAGAGGATTCACCCCTCCACTTT. Its protein product is CASSQRQGAEDSPLHF.

The V and J genes are TRBV5-1 and TRBJ2-7, with D unclear. Trimming cost V 1 base and J 3 bases, with 5 bases left between them. Germline assignment: CDR1 SGHRS and CDR2 YFSETQ. This CDR3 contains 12 residues. CDR3 region: CASSLNYYEQYF. The DNA of the CDR3 is TGCGCCAGCAGCTTGAACTACTACGAGCAGTACTTC.

This clone occurred once. The chain has TRBV2 and TRBJ1-1; TRBD1 agrees at 7 bases. This CDR3 region has 15 residues. V gave up 6 bases and J gave up 0 bases; unmatched junction bases: 7. Germline V gene lookup returns CDR1 SNHLY and CDR2 FYNNEI. CDR3 nucleotide sequence: TGTGCCAGCAGCCAACGACAGGGTTTGAACACTGAAGCTTTCTTT. Protein: CASSQRQGLNTEAFF. Based on the CDR3 plus reference TRBV2 and TRBJ1-1, the full variable domain is EPEVTQTPSHQVTQMGQEVILRCVPISNHLYFYWYRQILGQKVEFLVSFYNNEISEKSEIFDDQFSVERPDGSNFTLKIRSTKLEDSAMYFCASSQRQGLNTEAFFGQGTRLTVV.

The J gene is TRBJ2-5, the V gene TRBV3-1 (or the pseudogene TRBV3-2); 10 nucleotides align to TRBD2. The CDR3 runs 18 residues. The germline CDR1 and CDR2 sequences are LGHDT and YNNKEL (reference sequence). V gave up 5 bases and J gave up 2 bases; unmatched junction bases: 14. The chain's CDR3 is CASSFIFGTSGKQETQYF. The CDR3 DNA sequence: TGTGCCAGCAGCTTCATTTTCGGAACTAGCGGGAAACAAGAGACCCAGTACTTC.

This chain uses TRBV11-3 with TRBJ2-1; D is unclear. V lost 5 bases to trimming and J lost 6 bases, with 8 bases between them. The CDR3 length is 12 residues. Germline assignment: CDR1 SGHNT and CDR2 YENEEA. The DNA for the CDR3 is TGTGCCAGCAGCCCCCCCGGCAATGAGCAGTTCTTC. Protein: CASSPPGNEQFF.

The J gene is TRBJ1-5, the V gene TRBV6-6, with 8 bases aligning to TRBD1. Per germline, CDR1 MNHNY and CDR2 SVGAGI (reference sequence). The CDR3 is made up of 16 amino acids. J lost 3 bases, V lost 7 bases, and 11 bases had no gene match. CDR3 residues: CASTDGGTGANQPQHF. Written as DNA, the CDR3 is TGTGCCAGCACCGACGGGGGGACAGGTGCCAATCAGCCCCAGCATTTT.

This rearrangement joins TRBV6-5 to TRBJ2-5; 12 bases are a match to TRBD2. Germline assignment: CDR1 MNHEY and CDR2 SVGAGI. The CDR3 runs to 15 residues. The V gene end was trimmed by 7 bases and the J gene end by 5 bases; junction bases not matched to a gene: 8. The CDR3 nucleotides read TGTGCCAGCACCCAGTCTAGCGGGAGGGGGGAGACCCAGTACTTC. Translated: CASTQSSGRGETQYF.

The V gene is TRBV20-1, the J gene TRBJ1-2; the D is unclear. The germline CDR1 and CDR2 sequences are DFQATT and SNEGSKA (reference sequence). V lost 3 bases and J lost 4, with 18 bases in between. The CDR3 length is 15 residues. The CDR3 bases are TGCAGTGCTAGTGTGTCGGCCCGGGGAGGCTATGGCTACACCTTC. Protein: CSASVSARGGYGYTF.

This chain connects TRBV20-1 to TRBJ2-3, with 14 bases aligning to TRBD2. This CDR3 contains 20 residues. Germline-derived CDR1 and CDR2 are DFQATT and SNEGSKA (reference sequence). V was clipped by 3 bases and J by 1 base; unmatched bases: 15. In DNA, the CDR3 is TGCAGTGCTAGTCCACGGGGAGGACTAGCGGGAGGCCTCGGCACAGATACGCAGTATTTT. Translated: CSASPRGGLAGGLGTDTQYF.

This clone was seen only once. The chain links TRBV15 to TRBJ1-2; D perhaps matches TRBD1 (5 bases). From germline, CDR1 is LNHNV and CDR2 YYDKDF (reference sequence). The CDR3 loop spans 17 amino acids. The V end was cut by 5 bases, the J end by 3 bases, with 22 bases between. CDR3 in amino acids: CATSGARPSRTDYGYTF. In DNA, the CDR3 is TGTGCCACCAGCGGGGCTCGGCCCTCCCGTACAGACTATGGCTACACCTTC.